This TCR beta chain was found in a study of shared clonotypes between healthy human individuals. Only in-frame clones appear in the TCRdb table, and some are missing; sequencing was by immunoSEQ multiplex PCR. The sample consists of fewer than 500,000 clones, about 80% of them appearing once. Trimming pared 4 bases from V and 7 bases from J, leaving 19 bases between. The CDR3 loop spans 15 amino acids. From germline, CDR1 is SGHAT and CDR2 FQNNGV. Caucasian adults living in Nashville, Tennessee, provided all samples. The receptor was derived from a woman aged 40 to 55 in good health. Some clones in this sample may be carry-over from other donors' samples. The chain carries TRBV11-2 and TRBJ1-1, with D perhaps TRBD1 (6 bases). Sequencing was carried out using PBMCs. The CDR3 reads CASSYPRHRAGEAFF. The CDR3 DNA sequence: TGTGCCAGCAGCTACCCTAGGCACAGGGCGGGTGAAGCTTTCTTT.